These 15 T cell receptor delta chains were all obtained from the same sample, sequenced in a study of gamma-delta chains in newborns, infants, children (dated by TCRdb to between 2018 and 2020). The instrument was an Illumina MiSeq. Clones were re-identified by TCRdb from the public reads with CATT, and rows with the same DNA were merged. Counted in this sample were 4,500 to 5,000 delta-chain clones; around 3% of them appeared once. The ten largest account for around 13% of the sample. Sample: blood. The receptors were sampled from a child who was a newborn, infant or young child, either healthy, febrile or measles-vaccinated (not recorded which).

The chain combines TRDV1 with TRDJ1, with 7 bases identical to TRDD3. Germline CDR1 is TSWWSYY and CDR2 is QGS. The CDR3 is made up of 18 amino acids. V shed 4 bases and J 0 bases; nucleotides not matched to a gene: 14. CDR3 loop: CALGATRPGGPYTDKLIF. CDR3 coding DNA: TGTGCTCTTGGGGCAACCCGTCCTGGGGGGCCGTACACCGATAAACTCATCTTT.

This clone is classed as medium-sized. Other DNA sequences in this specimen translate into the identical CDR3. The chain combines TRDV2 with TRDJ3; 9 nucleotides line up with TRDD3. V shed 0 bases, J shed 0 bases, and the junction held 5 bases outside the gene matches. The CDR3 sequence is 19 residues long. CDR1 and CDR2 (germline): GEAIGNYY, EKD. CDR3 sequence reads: CACDTVGDTSSWDTRQMFF. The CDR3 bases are TGTGCCTGTGACACCGTAGGGGATACGAGCTCCTGGGACACCCGACAGATGTTTTTC.

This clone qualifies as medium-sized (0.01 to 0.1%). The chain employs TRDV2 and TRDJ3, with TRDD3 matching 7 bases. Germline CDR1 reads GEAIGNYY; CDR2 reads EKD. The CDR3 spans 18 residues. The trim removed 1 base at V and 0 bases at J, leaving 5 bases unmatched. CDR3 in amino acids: CACDTGDPSSWDTRQMFF. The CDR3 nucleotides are TGTGCCTGTGACACGGGGGATCCGAGCTCCTGGGACACCCGACAGATGTTTTTC.

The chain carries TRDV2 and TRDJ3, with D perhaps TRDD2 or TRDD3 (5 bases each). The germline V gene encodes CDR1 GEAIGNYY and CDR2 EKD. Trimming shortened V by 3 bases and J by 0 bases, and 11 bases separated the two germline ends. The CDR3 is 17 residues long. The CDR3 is CACDALLVSWDTRQMFF. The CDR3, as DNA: TGTGCCTGTGACGCCCTACTGGTCTCCTGGGACACCCGACAGATGTTTTTC.

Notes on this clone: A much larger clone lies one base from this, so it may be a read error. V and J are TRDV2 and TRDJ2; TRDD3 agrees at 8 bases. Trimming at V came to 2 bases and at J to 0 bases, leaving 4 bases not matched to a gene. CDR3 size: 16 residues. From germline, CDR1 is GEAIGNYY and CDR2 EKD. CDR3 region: CACDILGVALTAQLFF. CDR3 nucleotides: TGTGCCTGTGACATACTGGGGGTCGCTTTGACAGCACAACTCTTCTTT.

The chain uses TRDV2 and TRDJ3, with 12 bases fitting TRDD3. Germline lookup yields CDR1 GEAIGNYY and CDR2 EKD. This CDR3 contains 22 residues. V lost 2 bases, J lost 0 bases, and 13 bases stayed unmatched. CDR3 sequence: CACDKVLGDTFPGSWDTRQMFF. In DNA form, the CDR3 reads TGTGCCTGTGACAAAGTACTGGGGGATACTTTCCCCGGCTCCTGGGACACCCGACAGATGTTTTTC.

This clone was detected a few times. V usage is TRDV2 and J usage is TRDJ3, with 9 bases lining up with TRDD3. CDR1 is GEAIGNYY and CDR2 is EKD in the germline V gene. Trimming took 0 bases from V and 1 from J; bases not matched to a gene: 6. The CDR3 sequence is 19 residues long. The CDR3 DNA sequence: TGTGCCTGTGACACCTGGGGGATAGATCGGTCCTGGGACACCCGACAGATGTTTTTC. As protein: CACDTWGIDRSWDTRQMFF.

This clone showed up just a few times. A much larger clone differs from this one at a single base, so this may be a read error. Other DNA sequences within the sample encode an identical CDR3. The CDR3 protein is CACDTVLGDSSSWDTRQMFF. CDR3 nucleotides: TGTGCCTGTGACACCGTACTGGGGGATTCCAGCTCCTGGGACACCCGACAGATGTTTTTC. This chain connects TRDV2 to TRDJ3; the match to TRDD3 covers 10 bases. V dropped 0 bases and J dropped 0; count of bases not matched to a gene: 7. In germline, CDR1 is GEAIGNYY, CDR2 EKD. The CDR3 is made up of 20 amino acids.

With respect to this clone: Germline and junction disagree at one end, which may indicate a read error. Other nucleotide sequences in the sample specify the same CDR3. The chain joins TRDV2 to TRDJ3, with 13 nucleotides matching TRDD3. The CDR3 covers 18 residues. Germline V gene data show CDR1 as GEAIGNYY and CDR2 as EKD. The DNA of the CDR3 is TGCGCCTGTGACACCGTACTGGGGGATACGTGGGACACCCGACAGATGTTTTTC. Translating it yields CACDTVLGDTWDTRQMFF.

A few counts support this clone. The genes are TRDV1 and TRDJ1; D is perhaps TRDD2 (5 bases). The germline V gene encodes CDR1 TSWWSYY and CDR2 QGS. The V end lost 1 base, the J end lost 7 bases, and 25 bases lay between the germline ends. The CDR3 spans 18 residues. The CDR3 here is CALGERALHFFSGGKLIF. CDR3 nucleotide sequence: TGTGCTCTTGGGGAACGGGCCCTACACTTTTTCAGTGGTGGTAAACTCATCTTT.

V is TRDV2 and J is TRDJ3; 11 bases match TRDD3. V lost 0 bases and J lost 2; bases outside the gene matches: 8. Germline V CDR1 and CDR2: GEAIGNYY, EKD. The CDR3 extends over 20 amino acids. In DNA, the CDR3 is TGTGCCTGTGACACCCTCGGTACTGGGGGATATACCTGGGACACCCGACAGATGTTTTTC. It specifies CACDTLGTGGYTWDTRQMFF.

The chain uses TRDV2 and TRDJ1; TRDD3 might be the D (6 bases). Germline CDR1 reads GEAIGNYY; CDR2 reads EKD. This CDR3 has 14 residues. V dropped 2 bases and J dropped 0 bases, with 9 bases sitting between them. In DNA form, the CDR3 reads TGTGCCTGTGACAAAGTGGGGGACACCGATAAACTCATCTTT. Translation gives CACDKVGDTDKLIF.

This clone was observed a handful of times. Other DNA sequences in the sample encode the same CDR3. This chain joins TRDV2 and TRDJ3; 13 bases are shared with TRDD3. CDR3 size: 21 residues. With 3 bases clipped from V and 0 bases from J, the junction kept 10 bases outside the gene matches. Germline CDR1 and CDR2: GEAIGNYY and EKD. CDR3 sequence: CACDPVLGDTRSSWDTRQMFF. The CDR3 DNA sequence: TGTGCCTGTGACCCCGTACTGGGGGATACGAGGAGCTCCTGGGACACCCGACAGATGTTTTTC.

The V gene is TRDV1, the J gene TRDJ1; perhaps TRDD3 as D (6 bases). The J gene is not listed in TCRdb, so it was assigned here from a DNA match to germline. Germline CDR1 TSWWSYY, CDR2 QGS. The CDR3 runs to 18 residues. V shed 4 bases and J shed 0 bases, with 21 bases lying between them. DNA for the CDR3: TGTGCTCTTGGGGCCAGAGGATACACTACGGTGTACACCGATAAACTCATCTTT. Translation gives CALGARGYTTVYTDKLIF.

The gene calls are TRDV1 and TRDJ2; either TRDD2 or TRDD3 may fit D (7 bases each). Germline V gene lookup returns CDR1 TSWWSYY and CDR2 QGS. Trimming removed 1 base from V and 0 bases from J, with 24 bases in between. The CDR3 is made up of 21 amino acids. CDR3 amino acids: CALGEHVSYRGIHSLTAQLFF. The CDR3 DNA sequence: TGTGCTCTTGGGGAACATGTTTCCTACCGGGGGATCCATTCTTTGACAGCACAACTCTTCTTT.